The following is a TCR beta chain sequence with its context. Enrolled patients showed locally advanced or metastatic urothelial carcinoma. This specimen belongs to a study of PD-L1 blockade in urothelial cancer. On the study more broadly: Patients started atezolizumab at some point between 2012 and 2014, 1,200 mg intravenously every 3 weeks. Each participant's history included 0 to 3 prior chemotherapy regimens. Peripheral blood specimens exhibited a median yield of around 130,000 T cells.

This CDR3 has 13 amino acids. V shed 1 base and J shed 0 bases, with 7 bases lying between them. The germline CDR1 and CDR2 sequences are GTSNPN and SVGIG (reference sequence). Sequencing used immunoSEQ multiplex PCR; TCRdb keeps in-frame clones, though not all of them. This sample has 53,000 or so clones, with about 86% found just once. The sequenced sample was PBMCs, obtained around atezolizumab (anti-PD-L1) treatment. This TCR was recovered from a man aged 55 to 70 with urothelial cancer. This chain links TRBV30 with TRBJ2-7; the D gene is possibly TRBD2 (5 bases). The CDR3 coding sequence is TGTGCCTGGAGTGATGGGAGCTCCTACGAGCAGTACTTC. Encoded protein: CAWSDGSSYEQYF.